What follows describes a single T cell receptor (beta chain). Its antigen remains unknown. The sample originates from a study of T cells in Graves' hyperthyroidism and ophthalmopathy. Study outcomes and limitations: Blood also carried most thyroid clonotypes expanded above 0.001.

The CDR3 covers 15 residues. CDR1 and CDR2 from the germline V gene are KGHDR and SFDVKD. V shed 4 bases and J 5 bases; nucleotides not matched to a gene: 7. The study left out patients who had uncontrolled infection, other autoimmune disease, pregnancy or lactation. Cells are PBMCs isolated from about 10 ml of fresh blood. Regions amplified from RNA transcripts were the TCR beta CDR3 regions. First-round RT-PCR targeting the TCR CDR3 was performed with the HTBI primer set. One entry per CDR3 protein, called by TCRdb with MiXCR from the multiplex PCR reads. Of 190,000 or so distinct CDR3 sequences in the sample, around 19% were seen once.

The chain links TRBV24-1 to TRBJ1-2; 9 bases fit TRBD1. The sample was blood. The source of this sequence is a man in his forties with Graves' hyperthyroidism. In DNA form, the CDR3 reads TGTGCCACCAGTGAAGCGACAGGGGGTTTTTATGGCTACACCTTC. Protein: CATSEATGGFYGYTF.